What follows is one T cell receptor (beta chain) and its context. The antigen is unknown. TCRdb keeps only in-frame clones here, not all; method: immunoSEQ multiplex PCR. Of roughly 120,000 clones in the sample, approximately 80% were seen once. Sample time point: baseline pretreatment blood. Treatment of the sample: 15 Gy SBRT to primary tumor, nephrectomy 4 weeks later. The tumor was a clear cell renal cell carcinoma. This sample was taken from a study of radiation and T cells in renal cell carcinoma. Overall study context: Nephrectomy followed 15 Gy stereotactic body radiation by 4 weeks.

Germline CDR1 SGHDN, CDR2 FVKESK. CDR3 length equals 13 residues. V dropped 4 bases and J dropped 5 bases, with 11 bases sitting between them. Study conclusions and caveats: In blood, top tumor clones expanded by 2 weeks, shrinking by 4.

This sample comprised blood, obtained from a patient whose treatment included radiotherapy and nephrectomy. The clonotype originates from a woman aged 60 to 75 with renal cell carcinoma. The V gene is TRBV14, the J gene TRBJ1-1; D remains ambiguous. CDR3 nucleotide sequence: TGTGCCAGCAGCCTAGGAAGAGGGACTGAAGCTTTCTTT. Its translation is CASSLGRGTEAFF.